Shown below are 9 T cell receptor beta chains from a single sample sequenced in a study of T cell repertoires in cytomegalovirus infection. These TCRs' antigens remain unknown. A single record per CDR3 protein comes from TCRdb applying MiXCR to the reads. The table records about 69,000 distinct CDR3 sequences, about 29% of them present only once. The sequenced sample was CD8+ T cells from cultured PBMCs, obtained from culture after CMV antigen stimulation. The receptors were gathered from a human donor in good health (CMV status not recorded). Some clones in this sample may be carry-over from other donors' samples.

The rearrangement uses TRBV6-4 and TRBJ1-1; D may be TRBD1 (5 bases). The CDR3 totals 15 residues. The V end lost 0 bases, the J end lost 4 bases, and 12 bases lay between the germline ends. Germline values: CDR1 MRHNA, CDR2 SNTAGT. The CDR3 DNA sequence: TGTGCCAGCAGTGACTCGGCCCAGGGAGGCACTGAAGCTTTCTTT. It yields the protein CASSDSAQGGTEAFF.

This clonotype was recorded many times. The chain links TRBV28 to TRBJ2-3; TRBD2 matches 8 bases. The CDR3 runs to 15 residues. V gave up 1 base and J gave up 5 bases; unmatched junction bases: 5. Germline V gives CDR1 MDHEN, CDR2 SYDVKM. This CDR3 reads CASSLFSGMGDTQYF. As DNA, the CDR3 is TGTGCCAGCAGTTTATTTAGCGGGATGGGAGATACGCAGTATTTT.

The V call is TRBV5-1, the J call TRBJ1-1; 7 bases are shared with TRBD1. This CDR3 contains 18 residues. V gave up 6 bases and J gave up 3 bases; unmatched junction bases: 20. Looked up from germline, CDR1 is SGHRS and CDR2 is YFSETQ. In DNA, the CDR3 is TGCGCCAGCACCCTTCGGAAGGTAACAGGGGAGTTGGACACTGAAGCTTTCTTT. Translated: CASTLRKVTGELDTEAFF. Variable domain in full (rest from reference TRBV5-1 and TRBJ1-1): KAGVTQTPRYLIKTRGQQVTLSCSPISGHRSVSWYQQTPGQGLQFLFEYFSETQRNKGNFPGRFSGRQFSNSRSEMNVSTLELGDSALYLCASTLRKVTGELDTEAFFGQGTRLTVV.

The CDR3: CASGGVRSSYEQYF. CDR3 DNA: TGCGCCAGCGGGGGGGTCAGGAGCTCCTACGAGCAGTACTTC. J is TRBJ2-7 and V is TRBV10-2; 7 bases agree with TRBD2. Per germline, CDR1 WSHSY and CDR2 SAAADI. J gave up 0 bases and V 8 bases, and 7 bases lay outside the gene matches. The CDR3 covers 14 residues.

The J gene is TRBJ2-3, the V gene TRBV27, with 7 bases aligning to TRBD2. V gave up 5 bases and J gave up 1 base; unmatched junction bases: 12. Germline lookup yields CDR1 MNHEY and CDR2 SMNVEV (reference sequence). CDR3 length: 17 residues. CDR3 in DNA: TGTGCCAGCAGTAGATCGCACCCCCGGGGGGGCACAGATACGCAGTATTTT. It specifies CASSRSHPRGGTDTQYF.

There are a few counts of this clonotype. This chain connects TRBV9 to TRBJ2-1, with 9 bases that match TRBD2. CDR3 length: 16 residues. Germline values: CDR1 SGDLS, CDR2 YYNGEE. The J segment lost 4 bases and the V segment lost 4 bases, leaving 9 bases of the junction unmatched. DNA for the CDR3: TGTGCCAGCAGCTCTCTCCTAGCGGGGATATACAATGAGCAGTTCTTC. Its translation is CASSSLLAGIYNEQFF. Drawing the rest from reference TRBV9 and TRBJ2-1, the complete variable domain is DSGVTQTPKHLITATGQRVTLRCSPRSGDLSVYWYQQSLDQGLQFLIQYYNGEERAKGNILERFSAQQFPDLHSELNLSSLELGDSALYFCASSSLLAGIYNEQFFGPGTRLTVL.

In nucleotides, the CDR3 is TGTGCCAGCAGCGTATATAGCAATCAGCCCCAGCATTTT. Translation: CASSVYSNQPQHF. This chain connects TRBV7-8 to TRBJ1-5; D call uncertain. Germline V gene lookup returns CDR1 SGHVS and CDR2 FQNEAQ. This CDR3 has 13 residues. The V end lost 5 bases, the J end lost 0 bases, and 5 bases lay between the germline ends.

V and J are TRBV6-2 or TRBV6-3 and TRBJ2-7, with 9 bases that match TRBD1. The CDR3 spans 17 residues. The germline gives CDR1 MNHEY, CDR2 SVGEGT. V dropped 0 bases and J dropped 4; count of bases not matched to a gene: 10. The CDR3, as DNA: TGTGCCAGCAGTTACTCAGAAGGGACAGGGAATTTGTACGAGCAGTACTTC. Protein product: CASSYSEGTGNLYEQYF.

This chain uses TRBV6-1 with TRBJ1-2; D is ambiguous. CDR1 is MNHNS, CDR2 SASEGT, per germline. This CDR3 region has 13 residues. The V end lost 3 bases, the J end lost 0 bases, and 5 bases lay between the germline ends. The CDR3 DNA reads as TGTGCCAGCAGTGATAGGCCTAACTATGGCTACACCTTC. It translates to CASSDRPNYGYTF.